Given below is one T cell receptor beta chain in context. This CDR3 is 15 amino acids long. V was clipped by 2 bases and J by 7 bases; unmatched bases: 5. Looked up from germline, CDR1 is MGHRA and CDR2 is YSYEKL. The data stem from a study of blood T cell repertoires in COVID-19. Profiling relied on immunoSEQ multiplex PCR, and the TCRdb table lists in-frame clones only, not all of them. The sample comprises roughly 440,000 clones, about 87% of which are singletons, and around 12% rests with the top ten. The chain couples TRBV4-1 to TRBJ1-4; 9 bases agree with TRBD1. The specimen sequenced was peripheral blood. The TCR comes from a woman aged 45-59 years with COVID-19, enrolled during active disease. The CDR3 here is CASSQWTGEGEKLFF. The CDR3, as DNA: TGCGCCAGCAGCCAATGGACAGGGGAGGGTGAAAAACTGTTTTTT.